This T cell receptor (beta chain) was retrieved from a study of T cell responses to AZD1222 COVID-19 vaccine. A word on this clone: As yet, its antigen is unknown.

TCRdb's copy holds only in-frame clones and misses some; the assay was immunoSEQ multiplex PCR. The table shows 150,000 to 200,000 clones, with around 93% occurring only once. Overall study results and limits: Mostly white British, mostly female donors; authors suggested clonal diversity may be underestimated.

The receptor was derived from an adult in good health. Source: peripheral blood, taken on day 0 of AZD1222 vaccination.

The CDR3 region is CASSLPTGTGEVQPQHF. The CDR3 DNA follows: TGTGCCAGCAGCCTACCAACCGGGACAGGGGAGGTTCAGCCCCAGCATTTT. This rearrangement joins TRBV3-1 (or the pseudogene TRBV3-2) to TRBJ1-5; 10 positions match TRBD1. The germline V gene encodes CDR1 LGHDT and CDR2 YNNKEL (reference sequence). The CDR3 has 17 amino acids. V was pared by 4 bases and J by 6 bases, with 12 bases of the junction left unmatched.